Below, 11 T cell receptor beta chains from the same sample are listed, as sequenced in a study of shared clonotypes between healthy human individuals. Naive CD8 cells, CD45RO-negative and positively selected for CCR7, excluded terminally differentiated effector memory CD45RA+ cells. Assay: immunoSEQ multiplex PCR; the TCRdb copy retains only in-frame clones and omits some. This repertoire shows around 1,900,000 clones, roughly 95% found once; its top ten account for roughly 1.7%. Material: naive CD8+ T cells from PBMCs. The receptors come from a man aged 18 to 30 in good health. Some clones in this sample may be carry-over from other donors' samples.

The J gene is TRBJ1-1, the V gene TRBV28; TRBD1 aligns across 7 bases. Losses at the gene ends were 7 bases for V and 2 bases for J; bases not matched to a gene: 10. The CDR3 runs 15 residues. Germline V gene lookup returns CDR1 MDHEN and CDR2 SYDVKM. CDR3 region: CASNMPGQLNTEAFF. In DNA form, the CDR3 reads TGTGCCAGCAATATGCCGGGACAGCTCAACACTGAAGCTTTCTTT.

This sequence joins TRBV28 and TRBJ1-1, with D uncertain. V shed 3 bases and J shed 1 base, with 12 bases lying between them. CDR3 length: 15 amino acids. The germline V gene encodes CDR1 MDHEN and CDR2 SYDVKM. The CDR3 DNA reads TGTGCCAGCAGTTTGGTTTTCGGCAGGAACACTGAAGCTTTCTTT. Residues: CASSLVFGRNTEAFF. The whole variable domain, remainder taken from reference TRBV28 and TRBJ1-1, is DVKVTQSSRYLVKRTGEKVFLECVQDMDHENMFWYRQDPGLGLRLIYFSYDVKMKEKGDIPEGYSVSREKKERFSLILESASTNQTSMYLCASSLVFGRNTEAFFGQGTRLTVV.

V is TRBV7-9 and J is TRBJ1-5; D is unclear. V gave up 11 bases and J gave up 4 bases, with 9 bases separating them. CDR1 is SEHNR, CDR2 FQNEAQ, per germline (reference sequence). The CDR3 covers 11 residues. CDR3 sequence reads: CAGQRNQPQHF. The CDR3 coding sequence is TGTGCCGGCCAACGGAATCAGCCCCAGCATTTT.

The chain uses TRBV28 and TRBJ1-2; 8 bases fit TRBD1. With 3 bases clipped from V and 6 bases from J, the junction kept 9 bases outside the gene matches. This CDR3 region has 15 residues. Germline assignment: CDR1 MDHEN and CDR2 SYDVKM. CDR3 DNA: TGTGCCAGCAGTTTGCCAGGGGGCCAGGGCGATGGCTACACCTTC. Protein: CASSLPGGQGDGYTF.

This chain connects TRBV14 to TRBJ2-7; no reliable D call. The CDR3 sequence is 15 residues long. CDR1 SGHDN and CDR2 FVKESK come from the germline V gene. The ends were cut back, 1 base at V and 0 bases at J, with 10 bases in the middle. This chain's CDR3 is CASSQVYSPSYEQYF. CDR3 in DNA: TGTGCCAGCAGCCAAGTCTACAGTCCCTCCTACGAGCAGTACTTC.

CDR3 nucleotides: TGCAGCGCGGGAGGAACTACAAATGAGCAGTTCTTC. Residues: CSAGGTTNEQFF. This chain links TRBV29-1 with TRBJ2-1; the match to TRBD2 covers 7 bases. Germline loops: CDR1 SQVTM, CDR2 ANQGSEA. The junction had 7 bases not matched to a gene; V was cut back by 7 bases and J by 7 bases. The CDR3 loop spans 12 amino acids.

This rearrangement joins TRBV27 to TRBJ1-2, with a weak D call TRBD1 (6 bases). This CDR3 region has 15 residues. Germline CDR1 and CDR2: MNHEY and SMNVEV (reference sequence). The germline V and J ends were trimmed by 7 bases and 3 bases, with 18 bases remaining between them. The CDR3: CASNPRPSGDYGYTF. The CDR3 nucleotides are TGTGCCAGCAATCCGCGCCCCTCAGGGGACTATGGCTACACCTTC.

V usage is TRBV7-9 and J usage is TRBJ2-1; TRBD2 matches 9 bases. This CDR3 contains 14 residues. CDR1 and CDR2 (germline): SEHNR, FQNEAQ (reference sequence). V lost 7 bases and J lost 4; bases outside the gene matches: 5. CDR3 protein: CASTGLAHYNEQFF. The CDR3 DNA is TGTGCCAGCACTGGACTAGCGCATTACAATGAGCAGTTCTTC.

This sequence joins TRBV7-9 and TRBJ2-3, with 7 bases that match TRBD1. CDR1 and CDR2 (germline): SEHNR, FQNEAQ (reference sequence). The length of the CDR3 is 15 residues. Germline trimming cut 6 bases from V and 3 bases from J; bases unmatched to any gene: 9. Written as DNA, the CDR3 is TGTGCCAGCAGGACCGGGACAGTATCGACAGATACGCAGTATTTT. Translating it yields CASRTGTVSTDTQYF.

The chain carries TRBV27 and TRBJ1-5; D gene ambiguous. The CDR3 is 14 residues long. V lost 7 bases to trimming and J lost 6 bases, with 16 bases between them. CDR1 and CDR2 (germline): MNHEY, SMNVEV (reference sequence). CDR3 in amino acids: CASTSGGSGQPQHF. CDR3 DNA sequence: TGTGCCAGCACTTCGGGAGGGTCCGGTCAGCCCCAGCATTTT.

The gene calls are TRBV7-2 and TRBJ2-1; no definite D call. Germline CDR1 SGHTA, CDR2 FQGNSA. This CDR3 has 12 residues. V lost 3 bases and J 3 bases, leaving 3 bases between the germline ends. The CDR3 region is CASSFGYNEQFF. CDR3 coding DNA: TGTGCCAGCAGCTTCGGCTACAATGAGCAGTTCTTC.